A single sample is the source of the 3 T cell receptor beta chains below, sequenced in a study of blood T cells in healthy people across ages. A J-beta primer mix and a sample-barcoded 5' primer were used in a second PCR of about 6 to 12 cycles. From the 5' RACE reads, TCRdb called clonotypes with MiXCR, one entry per CDR3 protein. This table has over 600,000 distinct CDR3 sequences, about 42% appearing once. The sample was blood. The receptors shown here come from a man older than 75 in good health.

The chain links TRBV7-2 to TRBJ2-7, with D possibly being TRBD1 or TRBD2 (6 bases each). V lost 1 base and J 3 bases, leaving 16 bases between the germline ends. The CDR3 has 16 residues. Germline CDR1 SGHTA, CDR2 FQGNSA. CDR3 coding DNA: TGTGCCAGCAGCTTAGTGGTGACAGGAGGGATCTACGAGCAGTACTTC. This codes for CASSLVVTGGIYEQYF.

V gene TRBV7-2 combines with J gene TRBJ1-4; D perhaps matches TRBD1 (5 bases). Trimming stripped 1 base from V and 0 bases from J, with 9 bases between. Looked up from germline, CDR1 is SGHTA and CDR2 is FQGNSA. The CDR3 is 16 residues long. CDR3 loop: CASSLEGFATNEKLFF. As DNA, the CDR3 is TGTGCCAGCAGCTTAGAGGGGTTTGCAACTAATGAAAAACTGTTTTTT.

Of note for this clonotype: A much larger clone differs from this one at a single base, so this may be a read error. The chain employs TRBV7-2 and TRBJ2-1, with a weak D call TRBD2 (5 bases). The CDR3 is 12 residues long. Per germline, CDR1 SGHTA and CDR2 FQGNSA. The CDR3: CAGSSTRSEQFF. The CDR3 bases are TGTGCCGGCAGCTCAACTAGGAGTGAGCAGTTCTTC.